These T cell receptor beta chains were read from a single sample in a study of CD8+CD57+ T cells in acquired aplastic anemia. TCRdb itself ran the reads through MiXCR, one entry per CDR3 protein. The repertoire holds fewer than 250,000 distinct CDR3 sequences, roughly 56% seen once, with roughly 15% in the top ten. The specimen sequenced was sorted CD4+, CD8+, or CD8+CD57+ T cells (not recorded which) from PBMCs. Receptor source: a human donor in good health, serving as a control. Each CDR3 is given with its conserved first and last residue. The D gene is left open where the match is weak. Clone size, where shown, is once, few, many, or a class for clones that have expanded.

j_call v_call d_call clone_size cdr3_aa cdr3_nt
TRBJ2-2 TRBV12-3/TRBV12-4 NA NA CASSFGRRTNTGELFF TGTGCCAGCAGTTTCGGACGGAGAACAAACACCGGGGAGCTGTTTTTT
TRBJ2-7 TRBV20-1 NA many CSARPPYEQYF TGCAGTGCTAGACCTCCCTACGAGCAGTACTTC
TRBJ2-1 TRBV4-2 TRBD2 few CASSQEGASGVSSYNEQFF TGTGCCAGCAGCCAAGAAGGGGCTAGCGGGGTTTCCTCCTACAATGAGCAGTTCTTC
TRBJ2-3 TRBV7-8 NA NA CASSLGVDTDTQYF TGTGCCAGCAGCTTAGGTGTGGATACAGATACGCAGTATTTT
TRBJ2-1 TRBV4-2 TRBD2 many CASSPQSLAGDNEQFF TGTGCCAGCAGCCCCCAAAGCTTAGCGGGGGACAATGAGCAGTTCTTC
TRBJ2-7 TRBV15 NA few CATSGERAGQIREQYF TGTGCCACCAGCGGAGAGAGGGCAGGACAGATACGCGAGCAGTACTTC
TRBJ2-7 TRBV24-1 TRBD1 NA CATSDSGQGYEQYF TGTGCCACCAGTGATTCGGGACAGGGGTACGAGCAGTACTTC
TRBJ1-2 TRBV20-1 TRBD1 NA CSARGDSYGYTF TGCAGTGCTAGAGGGGACAGCTATGGCTACACCTTC
TRBJ2-7 TRBV2 NA NA CASSEGAAKSYEQYF TGTGCCAGCAGTGAAGGGGCGGCGAAGTCCTACGAGCAGTACTTC
TRBJ2-5 TRBV2 TRBD2 NA CASKESTSGGQETQYF TGTGCCAGCAAGGAAAGCACTAGCGGGGGGCAAGAGACCCAGTACTTC
TRBJ2-2 TRBV9 NA NA CASSVGRTPNTGELFF TGTGCCAGCAGCGTAGGCAGGACCCCGAACACCGGGGAGCTGTTTTTT
TRBJ1-6 TRBV12-5 NA NA CASGRDTNSPLHF TGTGCTAGTGGTCGGGACACGAATTCACCCCTCCACTTT
TRBJ2-1 TRBV5-4 NA NA CASSLQNTQDPFF TGTGCCAGCAGCTTGCAGAACACACAAGATCCGTTCTTC
TRBJ2-5 TRBV20-1 NA few CSAREGFPLGETQYF TGCAGTGCTAGAGAAGGGTTTCCCCTAGGAGAGACCCAGTACTTC
TRBJ1-2 TRBV10-3 TRBD1 once CAISGGHGTGHGYTF TGTGCCATCAGTGGGGGACACGGGACAGGGCATGGCTACACCTTC
TRBJ2-7 TRBV9 NA NA CASSPGAGEEQYF TGTGCCAGCAGCCCGGGGGCGGGGGAGGAGCAGTACTTC
TRBJ2-7 TRBV9 NA NA CASSTLGGQGLYEQYF TGTGCCAGCAGCACCCTTGGGGGGCAGGGTCTCTACGAGCAGTACTTC
TRBJ1-5 TRBV7-2 NA NA CASSSWTGNQPQHF TGTGCCAGCAGCTCCTGGACCGGCAATCAGCCCCAGCATTTT
TRBJ1-1 TRBV12-3/TRBV12-4 NA NA CASSLGRGTEAFF TGTGCCAGCAGCCTCGGGAGGGGGACTGAAGCTTTCTTT
TRBJ2-7 TRBV7-3 TRBD1 NA CASSRDRGSSYEQYF TGTGCCAGCAGCCGGGACAGGGGGAGCTCCTACGAGCAGTACTTC
TRBJ2-1 TRBV7-2 NA NA CASSLAQGGSYNEQFF TGTGCCAGCAGCTTAGCCCAGGGGGGCTCCTACAATGAGCAGTTCTTC
TRBJ1-6 TRBV28 NA many CASSFLWGGNSPLHF TGTGCCAGCAGTTTTCTGTGGGGAGGTAATTCACCCCTCCACTTT
TRBJ2-3 TRBV2 NA many CASGDGGTDTQYF TGTGCCAGCGGGGACGGGGGCACAGATACGCAGTATTTT
TRBJ1-6 TRBV3-2 NA NA CASSQDQGIESPLHF TGTGCCAGCAGCCAAGATCAGGGGATTGAGTCACCCCTCCACTTT